The 10 T cell receptor beta chains reported below all come from one sample, sequenced in a study of cytomegalovirus exposure and HLA in healthy donors (dated by TCRdb to between 2016 and 2019). The method was the immunoSEQ multiplex PCR assay. A mixture of 60 forward primers for TCR Vbeta segments and 13 reverse primers for TCR Jbeta segments was used in the multiplex PCR. Here the immuneACCESS table is served through TCRdb, limited to in-frame sequences with V and J called. Missing clones are a known gap in these copies; in checked studies unresolved V genes cover under half, and the rest lacks a known reason. In this sample the table shows 150,000 to 200,000 clones, 70% to 90% of which occur a single time. The ten largest clones add up to roughly 5.2% of the sample. The sequenced sample consisted of PBMCs. These receptors all stem from a girl aged 5-17 years in good health and CMV-seropositive.

This clone was found a few times. The chain joins TRBV2 to TRBJ1-5; 10 bases line up with TRBD1. V dropped 10 bases and J dropped 11; count of bases not matched to a gene: 11. The germline gives CDR1 SNHLY, CDR2 FYNNEI. The CDR3 length is 13 residues. CDR3 region: CATSRDRGAAQHF. Written as DNA, the CDR3 is TGTGCCACCAGCCGGGACAGGGGAGCGGCCCAGCATTTT.

The chain combines TRBV10-1 with TRBJ1-1; unclear D gene. V lost 2 bases and J 8 bases, leaving 9 bases between the germline ends. Germline V gene data show CDR1 as WNHNN and CDR2 as SYGVQD (reference sequence). This CDR3 contains 12 residues. The CDR3 nucleotides read TGCGCCAGCAGTGAGGGCGAACAGGAAGCTTTCTTT. It codes for CASSEGEQEAFF.

This clone has just a few counts. The chain has TRBV4-2 and TRBJ1-2; 9 nucleotides match TRBD1. V lost 4 bases, J lost 6 bases, and 9 bases stayed unmatched. The CDR3 length is 15 residues. Per the germline V gene, CDR1 is LGHNA and CDR2 is YNFKEQ. This chain's CDR3 is CASSPGTGRNDGYTF. As DNA, the CDR3 is TGTGCCAGCAGCCCTGGGACAGGGCGGAATGATGGCTACACCTTC.

The V and J genes are TRBV9 and TRBJ2-3, with unresolved D. V was trimmed by 0 bases and J by 0 bases, leaving 8 bases between them. The CDR3 length is 15 residues. CDR1 and CDR2 (germline): SGDLS, YYNGEE. This CDR3 is CASSVATFSTDTQYF. Written as DNA, the CDR3 is TGTGCCAGCAGCGTAGCTACCTTTAGCACAGATACGCAGTATTTT.

The chain carries TRBV5-8 and TRBJ1-5; 7 nucleotides agree with TRBD1. The CDR3 sequence is 12 residues long. Trimming took 4 bases from V and 10 from J; bases not matched to a gene: 5. The V gene's germline CDR1 is SGHTS and CDR2 YDEGEE. CDR3 loop: CASSHRGGPQHF. The CDR3 DNA reads TGTGCCAGCAGCCACAGGGGAGGCCCCCAGCATTTT. Full variable domain (rest looked up from reference TRBV5-8 and TRBJ1-5): EAGVTQSPTHLIKTRGQQATLRCSPISGHTSVYWYQQALGLGLQFLLWYDEGEERNRGNFPPRFSGRQFPNYSSELNVNALELEDSALYLCASSHRGGPQHFGDGTRLSIL.

The chain has TRBV5-1 and TRBJ1-1; the match to TRBD1 covers 11 bases. The CDR3 has 15 amino acids. The junction had 7 bases not matched to a gene; V was cut back by 3 bases and J by 6 bases. Germline V gives CDR1 SGHRS, CDR2 YFSETQ. The CDR3 coding sequence is TGCGCCAGCAGCTCTGGGACAGGGGGTTTATCTGAAGCTTTCTTT. Its protein product is CASSSGTGGLSEAFF.

In this sample, this clone turned up once. The chain recombines TRBV30 with TRBJ1-2; 8 bases are a match to TRBD1. J gave up 4 bases and V 5 bases, and 3 bases lay outside the gene matches. Germline V lookup: CDR1 GTSNPN, CDR2 SVGIG (reference sequence). The CDR3 has 12 residues. This CDR3 reads CAWWGQAYGYTF. CDR3 nucleotide sequence: TGTGCCTGGTGGGGACAGGCCTATGGCTACACCTTC.

This clone was detected a few times. This chain uses TRBV11-2 with TRBJ2-1; D not certain. The CDR3 has 16 residues. V lost 1 base and J 0 bases, leaving 10 bases between the germline ends. CDR1 and CDR2 from the germline V gene are SGHAT and FQNNGV. CDR3 coding DNA: TGTGCCAGCAGCTTAGCTACCGTTGGCTCCTACAATGAGCAGTTCTTC. Translated: CASSLATVGSYNEQFF.

The genes are TRBV2 and TRBJ1-5; 12 bases map to TRBD1. This CDR3 has 17 amino acids. Germline V lookup: CDR1 SNHLY, CDR2 FYNNEI. The junction had 4 bases not matched to a gene; V was cut back by 3 bases and J by 1 base. CDR3 nucleotide sequence: TGTGCCAGCAGTGAGGGACAGGGGGCTACGAGCAATCAGCCCCAGCATTTT. This encodes CASSEGQGATSNQPQHF. Complete variable domain (other parts from reference TRBV2 and TRBJ1-5): EPEVTQTPSHQVTQMGQEVILRCVPISNHLYFYWYRQILGQKVEFLVSFYNNEISEKSEIFDDQFSVERPDGSNFTLKIRSTKLEDSAMYFCASSEGQGATSNQPQHFGDGTRLSIL.

V and J are TRBV2 and TRBJ2-5; TRBD2 is a possible D gene (5 bases). The germline V gene has CDR1 SNHLY and CDR2 FYNNEI. Trimming cost V 7 bases and J 0 bases, with 12 bases left between them. CDR3 length equals 14 residues. The CDR3 region is CASTKLVNQETQYF. The DNA of the CDR3 is TGTGCCAGCACCAAACTAGTAAACCAAGAGACCCAGTACTTC.